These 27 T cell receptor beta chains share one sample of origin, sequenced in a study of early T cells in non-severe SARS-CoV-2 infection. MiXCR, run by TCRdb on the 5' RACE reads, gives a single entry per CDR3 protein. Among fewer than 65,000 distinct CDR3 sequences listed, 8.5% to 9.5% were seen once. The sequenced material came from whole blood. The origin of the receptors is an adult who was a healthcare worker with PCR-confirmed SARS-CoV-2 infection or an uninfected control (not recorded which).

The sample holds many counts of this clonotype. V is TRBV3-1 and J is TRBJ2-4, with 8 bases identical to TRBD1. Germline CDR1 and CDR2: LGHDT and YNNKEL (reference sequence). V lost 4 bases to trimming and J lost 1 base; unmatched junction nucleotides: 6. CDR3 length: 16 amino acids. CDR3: CASSPGRDRAKNIQYF. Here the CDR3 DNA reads TGTGCCAGCAGCCCGGGCCGGGACAGGGCCAAAAACATTCAGTACTTC.

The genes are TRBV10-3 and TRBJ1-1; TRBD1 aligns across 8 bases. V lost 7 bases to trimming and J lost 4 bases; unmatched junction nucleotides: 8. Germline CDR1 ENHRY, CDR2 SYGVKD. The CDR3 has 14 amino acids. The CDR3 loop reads CAITQGQGGTEAFF. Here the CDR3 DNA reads TGTGCCATCACTCAAGGACAGGGAGGCACTGAAGCTTTCTTT.

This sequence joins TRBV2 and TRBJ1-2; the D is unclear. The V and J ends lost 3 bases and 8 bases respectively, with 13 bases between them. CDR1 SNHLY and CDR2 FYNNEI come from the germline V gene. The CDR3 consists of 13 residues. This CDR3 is CASSESVGFGYTF. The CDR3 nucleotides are TGTGCCAGCAGTGAGTCAGTTGGATTCGGCTACACCTTC.

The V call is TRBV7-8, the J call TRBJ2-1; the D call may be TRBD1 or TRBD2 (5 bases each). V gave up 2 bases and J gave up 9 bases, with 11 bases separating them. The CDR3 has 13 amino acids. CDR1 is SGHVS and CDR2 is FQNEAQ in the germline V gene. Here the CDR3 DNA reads TGTGCCAGCAGCTTACAAACGAGGGGTGAGCAGTTCTTC. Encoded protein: CASSLQTRGEQFF.

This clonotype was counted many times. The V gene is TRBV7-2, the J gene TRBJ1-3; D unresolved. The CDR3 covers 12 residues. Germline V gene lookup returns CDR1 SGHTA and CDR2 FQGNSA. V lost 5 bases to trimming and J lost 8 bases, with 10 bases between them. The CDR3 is CASSQPPDTIYF. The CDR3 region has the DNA TGTGCCAGCAGCCAACCCCCGGACACCATATATTTT. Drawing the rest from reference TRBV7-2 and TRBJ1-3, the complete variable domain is GAGVSQSPSNKVTEKGKDVELRCDPISGHTALYWYRQSLGQGLEFLIYFQGNSAPDKSGLPSDRFSAERTGGSVSTLTIQRTQQEDSAVYLCASSQPPDTIYFGEGSWLTVV.

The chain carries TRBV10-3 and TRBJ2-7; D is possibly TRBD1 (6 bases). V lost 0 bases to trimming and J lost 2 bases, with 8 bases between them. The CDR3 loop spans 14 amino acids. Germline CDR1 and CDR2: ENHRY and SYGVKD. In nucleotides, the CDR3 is TGTGCCATCAGTGAGTCCCAGGGGACCTACGAGCAGTACGTC. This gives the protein CAISESQGTYEQYV.

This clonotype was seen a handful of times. The chain's CDR3 is CASSQQGVNQETQYF. CDR3 in DNA: TGCGCCAGCAGCCAACAGGGGGTTAACCAAGAGACCCAGTACTTC. V and J are TRBV5-1 and TRBJ2-5; 8 nucleotides align to TRBD1. V gave up 4 bases and J gave up 0 bases; unmatched junction bases: 5. The length of the CDR3 is 15 residues. CDR1 and CDR2 (germline): SGHRS, YFSETQ.

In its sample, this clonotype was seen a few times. CDR3 coding DNA: TGTGCCAGCAGTTTCGGTCTAGCGGGGGGGCAAGATACGCAGTATTTT. Encoded protein: CASSFGLAGGQDTQYF. This chain uses TRBV12-3 or TRBV12-4 with TRBJ2-3; 12 positions agree with TRBD2. This CDR3 has 16 residues. The V gene end was trimmed by 3 bases and the J gene end by 5 bases; junction bases not matched to a gene: 6.

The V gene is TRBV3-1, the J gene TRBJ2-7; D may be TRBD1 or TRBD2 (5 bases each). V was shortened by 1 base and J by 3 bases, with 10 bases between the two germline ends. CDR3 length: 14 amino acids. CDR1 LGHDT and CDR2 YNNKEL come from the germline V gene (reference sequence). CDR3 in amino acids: CASSQGWDRYEQYV. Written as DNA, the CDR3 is TGTGCCAGCAGCCAAGGTTGGGACCGCTACGAGCAGTACGTC.

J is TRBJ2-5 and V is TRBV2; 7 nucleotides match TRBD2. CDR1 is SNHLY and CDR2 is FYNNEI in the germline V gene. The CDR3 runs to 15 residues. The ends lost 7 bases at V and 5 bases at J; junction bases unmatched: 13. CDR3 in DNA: TGTGCCAGCATACAGCGGAATCAAGCGGGGGAGACCCAGTACTTC. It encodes CASIQRNQAGETQYF.

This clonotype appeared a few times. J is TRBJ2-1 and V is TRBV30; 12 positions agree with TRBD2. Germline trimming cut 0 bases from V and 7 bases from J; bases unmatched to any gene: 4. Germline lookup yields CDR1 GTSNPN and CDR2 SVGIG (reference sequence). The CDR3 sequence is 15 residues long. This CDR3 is CAWSVLAGGPNEQFF. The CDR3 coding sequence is TGTGCCTGGAGTGTCCTAGCGGGGGGGCCAAATGAGCAGTTCTTC. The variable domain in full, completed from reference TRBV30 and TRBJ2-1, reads SQTIHQWPATLVQPVGSPLSLECTVEGTSNPNLYWYRQAAGRGLQLLFYSVGIGQISSEVPQNLSASRPQDRQFILSSKKLLLSDSGFYLCAWSVLAGGPNEQFFGPGTRLTVL.

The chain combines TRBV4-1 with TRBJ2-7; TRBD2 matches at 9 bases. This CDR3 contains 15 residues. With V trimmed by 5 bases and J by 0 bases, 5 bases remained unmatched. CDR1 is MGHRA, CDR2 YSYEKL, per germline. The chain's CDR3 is CASSYSGGNSYEQYV. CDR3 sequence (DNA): TGCGCCAGCAGCTACAGCGGGGGGAACTCCTACGAGCAGTACGTC.

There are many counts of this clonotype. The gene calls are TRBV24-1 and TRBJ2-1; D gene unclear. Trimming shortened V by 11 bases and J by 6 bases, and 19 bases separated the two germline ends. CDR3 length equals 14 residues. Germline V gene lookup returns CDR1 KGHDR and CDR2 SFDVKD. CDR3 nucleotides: TGTGCCAACGGACCCGGCAGTTCAGGCAATGAGCAGTTCTTC. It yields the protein CANGPGSSGNEQFF.

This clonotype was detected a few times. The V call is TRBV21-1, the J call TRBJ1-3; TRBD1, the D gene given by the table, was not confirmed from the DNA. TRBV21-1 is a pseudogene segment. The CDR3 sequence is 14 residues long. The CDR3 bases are TGTGCCAGCCAAACCGGGCTCCGCGGAAACACCATATATTTT. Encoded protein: CASQTGLRGNTIYF.

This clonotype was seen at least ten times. CDR3 nucleotide sequence: TGTGCCAGTAACAGCGGGGTCACCGGGGAGCTGTTTTTT. It is translated as CASNSGVTGELFF. The chain has TRBV7-7 and TRBJ2-2; TRBD2 matches 7 bases. V lost 9 bases and J lost 4; bases outside the gene matches: 5. The CDR3 spans 13 residues. Per germline, CDR1 SSHAT and CDR2 FNYEAQ (reference sequence).

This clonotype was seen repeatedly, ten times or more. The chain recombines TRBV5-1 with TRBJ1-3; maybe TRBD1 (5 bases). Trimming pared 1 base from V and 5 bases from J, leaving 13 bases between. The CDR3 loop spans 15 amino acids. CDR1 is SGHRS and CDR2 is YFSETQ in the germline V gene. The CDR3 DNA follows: TGCGCCAGCAGCTTGACAGGAACCGATCGAAACACCATATATTTT. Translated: CASSLTGTDRNTIYF.

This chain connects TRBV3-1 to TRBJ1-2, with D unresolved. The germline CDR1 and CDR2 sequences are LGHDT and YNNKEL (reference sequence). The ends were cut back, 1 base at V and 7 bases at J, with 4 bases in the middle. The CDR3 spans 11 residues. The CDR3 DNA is TGTGCCAGCAGCCAAGTGCGTGGCTACACCTTC. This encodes CASSQVRGYTF.

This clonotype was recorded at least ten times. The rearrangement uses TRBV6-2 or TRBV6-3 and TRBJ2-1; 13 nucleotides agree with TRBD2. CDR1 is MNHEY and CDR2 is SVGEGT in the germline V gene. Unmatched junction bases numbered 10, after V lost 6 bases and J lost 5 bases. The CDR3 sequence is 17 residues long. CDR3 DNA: TGTGCCAGCAGACCGACACGGACTAGCGGGGGCAACAATGAGCAGTTCTTC. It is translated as CASRPTRTSGGNNEQFF.

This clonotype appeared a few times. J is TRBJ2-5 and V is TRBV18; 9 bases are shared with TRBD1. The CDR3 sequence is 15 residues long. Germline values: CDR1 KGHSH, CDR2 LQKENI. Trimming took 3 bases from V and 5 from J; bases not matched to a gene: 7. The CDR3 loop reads CASSPTGTGFETQYF. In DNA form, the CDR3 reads TGTGCCAGCTCACCGACCGGGACAGGGTTTGAGACCCAGTACTTC.

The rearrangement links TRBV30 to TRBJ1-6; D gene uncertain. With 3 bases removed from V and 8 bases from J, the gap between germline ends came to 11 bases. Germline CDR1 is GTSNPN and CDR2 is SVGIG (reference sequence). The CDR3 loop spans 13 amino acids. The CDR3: CAWRPGMDSPLHF. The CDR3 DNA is TGTGCCTGGAGACCGGGGATGGATTCACCCCTCCACTTT. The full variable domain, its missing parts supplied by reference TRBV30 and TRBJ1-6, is SQTIHQWPATLVQPVGSPLSLECTVEGTSNPNLYWYRQAAGRGLQLLFYSVGIGQISSEVPQNLSASRPQDRQFILSSKKLLLSDSGFYLCAWRPGMDSPLHFGNGTRLTVT.

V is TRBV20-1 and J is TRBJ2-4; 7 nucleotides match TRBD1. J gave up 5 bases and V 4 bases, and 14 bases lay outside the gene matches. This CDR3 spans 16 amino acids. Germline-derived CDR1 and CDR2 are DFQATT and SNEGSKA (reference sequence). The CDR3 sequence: CSAIVLSPQGENIQYF. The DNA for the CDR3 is TGCAGTGCTATCGTACTTTCACCTCAGGGGGAAAACATTCAGTACTTC.

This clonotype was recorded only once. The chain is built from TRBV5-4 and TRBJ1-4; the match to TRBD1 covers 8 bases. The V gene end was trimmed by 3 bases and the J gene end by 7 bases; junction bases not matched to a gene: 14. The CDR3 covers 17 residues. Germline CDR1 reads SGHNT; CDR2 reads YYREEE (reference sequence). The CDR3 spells CASSSGGQARRGEKLFF. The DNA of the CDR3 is TGTGCCAGCAGCTCGGGGGGACAGGCACGGAGGGGTGAAAAACTGTTTTTT.

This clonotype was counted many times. CDR3 region: CASSPHGTGSTEAFF. CDR3 DNA: TGTGCCAGCAGTCCCCACGGGACAGGGAGCACTGAAGCTTTCTTT. The V and J genes are TRBV28 and TRBJ1-1; 9 nucleotides match TRBD1. V lost 5 bases to trimming and J lost 4 bases; unmatched junction nucleotides: 8. The CDR3 loop spans 15 amino acids. CDR1 and CDR2 from the germline V gene are MDHEN and SYDVKM.

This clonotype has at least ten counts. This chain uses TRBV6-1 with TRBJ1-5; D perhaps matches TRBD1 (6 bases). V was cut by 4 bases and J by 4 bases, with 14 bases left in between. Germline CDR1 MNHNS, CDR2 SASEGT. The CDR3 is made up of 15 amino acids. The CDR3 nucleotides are TGTGCCAGCAGTGTCCAGGACAGTAGAAATCAGCCCCAGCATTTT. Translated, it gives CASSVQDSRNQPQHF.

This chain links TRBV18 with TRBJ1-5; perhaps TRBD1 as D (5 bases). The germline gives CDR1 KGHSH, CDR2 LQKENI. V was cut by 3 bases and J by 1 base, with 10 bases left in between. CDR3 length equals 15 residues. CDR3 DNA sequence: TGTGCCAGCTCACCGGGACTGCTGAGCAATCAGCCCCAGCATTTT. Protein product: CASSPGLLSNQPQHF.

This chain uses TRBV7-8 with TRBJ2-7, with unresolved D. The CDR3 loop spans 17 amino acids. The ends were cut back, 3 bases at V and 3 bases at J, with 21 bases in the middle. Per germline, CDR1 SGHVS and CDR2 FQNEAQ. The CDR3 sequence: CASSLSPPYDTNYEQYV. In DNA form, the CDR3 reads TGTGCCAGCAGCTTGAGCCCTCCGTATGACACCAACTACGAGCAGTACGTC.

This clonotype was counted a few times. The CDR3, as DNA: TGTGCCAGCAGCTCAAGCTCGGGGACACACCGGGCCTCTAACTATGGCTACACCTTC. It is translated as CASSSSSGTHRASNYGYTF. This chain uses TRBV9 with TRBJ1-2; D is perhaps TRBD1 (6 bases). Germline-derived CDR1 and CDR2 are SGDLS and YYNGEE. Trimming shortened V by 4 bases and J by 0 bases, and 25 bases separated the two germline ends. The CDR3 has 19 residues.